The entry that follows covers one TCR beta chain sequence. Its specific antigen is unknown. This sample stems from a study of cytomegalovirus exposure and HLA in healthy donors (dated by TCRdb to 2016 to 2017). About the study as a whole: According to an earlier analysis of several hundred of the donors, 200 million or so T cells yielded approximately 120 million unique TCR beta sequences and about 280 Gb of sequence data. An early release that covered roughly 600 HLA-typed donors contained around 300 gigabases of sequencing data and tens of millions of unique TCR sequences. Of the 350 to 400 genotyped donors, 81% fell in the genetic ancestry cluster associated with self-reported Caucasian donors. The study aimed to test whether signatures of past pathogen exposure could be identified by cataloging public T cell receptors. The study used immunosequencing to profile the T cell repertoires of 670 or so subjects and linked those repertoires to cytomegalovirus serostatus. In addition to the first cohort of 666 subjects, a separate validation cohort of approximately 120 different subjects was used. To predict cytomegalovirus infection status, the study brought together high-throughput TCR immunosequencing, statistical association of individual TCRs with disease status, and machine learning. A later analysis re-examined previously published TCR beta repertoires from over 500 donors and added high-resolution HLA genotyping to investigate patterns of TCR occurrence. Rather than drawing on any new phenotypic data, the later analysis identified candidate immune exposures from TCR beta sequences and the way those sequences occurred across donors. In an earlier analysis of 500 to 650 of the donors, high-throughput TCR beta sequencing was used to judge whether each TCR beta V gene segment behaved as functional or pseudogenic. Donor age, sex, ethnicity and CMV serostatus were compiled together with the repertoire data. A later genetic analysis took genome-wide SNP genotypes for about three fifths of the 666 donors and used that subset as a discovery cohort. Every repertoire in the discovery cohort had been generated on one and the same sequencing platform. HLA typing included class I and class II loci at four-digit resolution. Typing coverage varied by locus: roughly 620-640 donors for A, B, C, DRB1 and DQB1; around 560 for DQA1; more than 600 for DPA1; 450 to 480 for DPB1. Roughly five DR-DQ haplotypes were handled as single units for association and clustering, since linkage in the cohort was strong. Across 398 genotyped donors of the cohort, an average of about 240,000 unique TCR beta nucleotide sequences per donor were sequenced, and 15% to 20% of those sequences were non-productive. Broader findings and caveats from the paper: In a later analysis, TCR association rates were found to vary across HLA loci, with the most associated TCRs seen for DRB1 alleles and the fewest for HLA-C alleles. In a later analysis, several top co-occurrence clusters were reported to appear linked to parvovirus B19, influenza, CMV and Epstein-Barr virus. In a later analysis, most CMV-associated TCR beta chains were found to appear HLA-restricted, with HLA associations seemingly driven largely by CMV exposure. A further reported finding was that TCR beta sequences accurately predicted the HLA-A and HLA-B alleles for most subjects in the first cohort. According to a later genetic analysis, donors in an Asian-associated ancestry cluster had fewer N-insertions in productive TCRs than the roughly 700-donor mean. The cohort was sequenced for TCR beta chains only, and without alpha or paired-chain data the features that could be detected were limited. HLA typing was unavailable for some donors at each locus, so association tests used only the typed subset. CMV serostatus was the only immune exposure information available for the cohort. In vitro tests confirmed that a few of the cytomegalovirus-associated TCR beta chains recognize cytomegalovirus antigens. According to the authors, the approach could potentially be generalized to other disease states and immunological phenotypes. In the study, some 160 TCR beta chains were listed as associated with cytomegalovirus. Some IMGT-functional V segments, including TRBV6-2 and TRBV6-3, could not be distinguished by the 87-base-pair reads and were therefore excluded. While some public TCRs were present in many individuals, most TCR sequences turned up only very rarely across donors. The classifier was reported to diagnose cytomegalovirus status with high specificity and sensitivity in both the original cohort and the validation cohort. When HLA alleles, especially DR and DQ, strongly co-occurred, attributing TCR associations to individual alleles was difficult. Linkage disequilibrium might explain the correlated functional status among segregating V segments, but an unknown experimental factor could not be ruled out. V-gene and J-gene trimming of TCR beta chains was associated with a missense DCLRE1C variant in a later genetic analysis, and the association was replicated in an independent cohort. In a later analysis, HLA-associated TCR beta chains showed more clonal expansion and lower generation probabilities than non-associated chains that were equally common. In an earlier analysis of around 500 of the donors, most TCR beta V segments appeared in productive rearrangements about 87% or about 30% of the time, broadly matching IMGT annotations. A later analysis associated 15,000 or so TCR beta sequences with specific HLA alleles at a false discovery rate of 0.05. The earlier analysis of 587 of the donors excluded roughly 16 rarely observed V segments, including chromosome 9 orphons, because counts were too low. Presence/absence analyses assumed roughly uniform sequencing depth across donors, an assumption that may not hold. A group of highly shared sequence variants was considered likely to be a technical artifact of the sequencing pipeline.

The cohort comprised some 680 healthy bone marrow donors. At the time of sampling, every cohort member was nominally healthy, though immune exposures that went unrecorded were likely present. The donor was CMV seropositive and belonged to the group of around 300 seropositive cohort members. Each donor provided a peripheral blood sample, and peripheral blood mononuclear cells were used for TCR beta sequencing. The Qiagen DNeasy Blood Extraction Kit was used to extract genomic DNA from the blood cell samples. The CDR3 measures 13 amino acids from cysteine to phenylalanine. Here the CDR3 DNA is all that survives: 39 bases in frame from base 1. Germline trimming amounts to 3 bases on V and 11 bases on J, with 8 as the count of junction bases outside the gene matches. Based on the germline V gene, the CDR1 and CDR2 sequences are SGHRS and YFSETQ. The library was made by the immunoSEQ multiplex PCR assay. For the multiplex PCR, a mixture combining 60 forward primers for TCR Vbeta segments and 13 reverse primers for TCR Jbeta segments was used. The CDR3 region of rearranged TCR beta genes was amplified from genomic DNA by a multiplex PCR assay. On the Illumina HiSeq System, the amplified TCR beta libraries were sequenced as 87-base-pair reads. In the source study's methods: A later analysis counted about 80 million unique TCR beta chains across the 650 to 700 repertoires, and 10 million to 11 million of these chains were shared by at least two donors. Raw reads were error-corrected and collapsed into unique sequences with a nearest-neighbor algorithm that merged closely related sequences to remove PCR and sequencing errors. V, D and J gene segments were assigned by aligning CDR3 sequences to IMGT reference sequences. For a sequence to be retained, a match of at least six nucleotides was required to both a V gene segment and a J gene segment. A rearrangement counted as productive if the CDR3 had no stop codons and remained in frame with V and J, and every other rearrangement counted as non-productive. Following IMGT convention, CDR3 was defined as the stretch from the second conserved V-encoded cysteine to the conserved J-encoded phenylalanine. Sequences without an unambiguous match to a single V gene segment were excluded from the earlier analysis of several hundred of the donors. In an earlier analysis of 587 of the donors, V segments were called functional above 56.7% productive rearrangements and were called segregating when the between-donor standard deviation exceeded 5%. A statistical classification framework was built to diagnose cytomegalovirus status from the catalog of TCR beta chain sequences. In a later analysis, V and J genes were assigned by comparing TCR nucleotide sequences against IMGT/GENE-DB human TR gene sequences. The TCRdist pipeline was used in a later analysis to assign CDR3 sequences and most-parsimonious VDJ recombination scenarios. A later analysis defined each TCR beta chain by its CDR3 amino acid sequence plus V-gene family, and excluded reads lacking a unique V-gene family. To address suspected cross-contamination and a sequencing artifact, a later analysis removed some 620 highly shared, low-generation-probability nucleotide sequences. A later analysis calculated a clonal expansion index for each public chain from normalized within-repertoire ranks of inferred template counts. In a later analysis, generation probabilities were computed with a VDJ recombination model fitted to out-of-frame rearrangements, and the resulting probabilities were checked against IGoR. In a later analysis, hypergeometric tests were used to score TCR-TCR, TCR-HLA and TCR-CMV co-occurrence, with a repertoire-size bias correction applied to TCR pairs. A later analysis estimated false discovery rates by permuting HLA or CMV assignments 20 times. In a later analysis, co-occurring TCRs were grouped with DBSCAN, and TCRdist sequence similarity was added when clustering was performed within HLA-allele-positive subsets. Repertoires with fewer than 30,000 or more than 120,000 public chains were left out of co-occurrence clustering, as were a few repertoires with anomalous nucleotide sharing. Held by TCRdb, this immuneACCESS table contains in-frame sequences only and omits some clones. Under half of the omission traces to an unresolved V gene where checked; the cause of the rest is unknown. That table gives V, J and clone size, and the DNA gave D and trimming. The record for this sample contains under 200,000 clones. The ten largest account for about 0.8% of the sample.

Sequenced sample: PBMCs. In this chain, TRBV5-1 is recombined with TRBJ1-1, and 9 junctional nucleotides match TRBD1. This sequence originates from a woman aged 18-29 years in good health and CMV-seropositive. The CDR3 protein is CASSWGQGSMAFF. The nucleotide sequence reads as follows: TGCGCCAGCAGCTGGGGACAGGGTAGTATGGCTTTCTTT. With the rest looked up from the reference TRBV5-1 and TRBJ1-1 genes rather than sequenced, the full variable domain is KAGVTQTPRYLIKTRGQQVTLSCSPISGHRSVSWYQQTPGQGLQFLFEYFSETQRNKGNFPGRFSGRQFSNSRSEMNVSTLELGDSALYLCASSWGQGSMAFFGQGTRLTVV.